These 21 T cell receptor beta chains were sequenced from one sample in a study of shared clonotypes between healthy human individuals (TCRdb year 2020). Library creation used the immunoSEQ multiplex PCR assay. The clones in this table, taken by TCRdb from immuneACCESS, are in-frame only. Not every clone is retained; where verified, under half of the shortfall comes from an unresolved V gene, and the cause of the rest is unknown. The sample profile shows roughly 410,000 clones; 96% of them were found once. The ten biggest clones cover 0.32% of the sample. Sequencing used memory CD8+ T cells sorted from blood. The cell subset or site label for this specimen denotes: CD45RO+ cells pooled with CCR7-negative TemRA cells. The receptor set was obtained from a young man in good health.

The count of this clone is one. V gene TRBV5-4 combines with J gene TRBJ2-3; 13 bases are a match to TRBD2. V shed 3 bases and J 5 bases; nucleotides not matched to a gene: 12. Germline CDR1 SGHNT, CDR2 YYREEE (reference sequence). CDR3 length: 18 amino acids. CDR3 sequence (DNA): TGTGCCAGCAGCTCGAAGAAAAAGGGACTAGCGGGAATAGATACGCAGTATTTT. Translated, it gives CASSSKKKGLAGIDTQYF.

The chain uses TRBV7-9 and TRBJ1-1, with D uncertain. Germline V CDR1 and CDR2: SEHNR, FQNEAQ (reference sequence). V was pared by 1 base and J by 1 base, with 4 bases between. The CDR3 is 13 residues long. The CDR3 DNA sequence: TGTGCCAGCAGCTTAGACAAGAACACTGAAGCTTTCTTT. Amino acid sequence: CASSLDKNTEAFF.

The rearrangement uses TRBV2 and TRBJ1-2; D remains unclear. There are 15 residues in the CDR3. The V end lost 7 bases, the J end lost 0 bases, and 15 bases lay between the germline ends. Per the germline V gene, CDR1 is SNHLY and CDR2 is FYNNEI. CDR3 in DNA: TGTGCCAGCAATCGAGTCTACGTAGCTAACTATGGCTACACCTTC. Translation: CASNRVYVANYGYTF. The full variable domain, with the rest looked up from reference TRBV2 and TRBJ1-2, is EPEVTQTPSHQVTQMGQEVILRCVPISNHLYFYWYRQILGQKVEFLVSFYNNEISEKSEIFDDQFSVERPDGSNFTLKIRSTKLEDSAMYFCASNRVYVANYGYTFGSGTRLTVV.

The chain combines TRBV5-4 with TRBJ1-2; 9 nucleotides match TRBD1. Unmatched junction bases numbered 10, after V lost 2 bases and J lost 8 bases. This CDR3 has 15 amino acids. Germline values: CDR1 SGHNT, CDR2 YYREEE (reference sequence). The CDR3 loop reads CASSFGTGGQGGYTF. CDR3 nucleotide sequence: TGTGCCAGCAGCTTTGGTACAGGGGGCCAAGGGGGCTACACCTTC.

The J gene is TRBJ2-1, the V gene TRBV19; D perhaps matches TRBD2 (5 bases). Trimming cost V 4 bases and J 10 bases, with 14 bases left between them. Germline V gene data show CDR1 as LNHDA and CDR2 as SQIVND (reference sequence). The CDR3 loop spans 13 amino acids. The chain's CDR3 is CASSTTGNWEQFF. In DNA, the CDR3 is TGTGCCAGTAGTACGACGGGGAATTGGGAGCAGTTCTTC.

The chain is built from TRBV27 and TRBJ1-1, with no clear D. The CDR3 has 15 residues. The germline V gene has CDR1 MNHEY and CDR2 SMNVEV (reference sequence). V lost 3 bases and J 1 base, leaving 12 bases between the germline ends. CDR3 protein: CASSFGNDSNTEAFF. CDR3 nucleotides: TGTGCCAGCAGTTTTGGAAACGACTCGAACACTGAAGCTTTCTTT.

The V gene is TRBV5-4, the J gene TRBJ1-2; perhaps TRBD1 as D (5 bases). Trimming pared 3 bases from V and 2 bases from J, leaving 11 bases between. In germline, CDR1 is SGHNT, CDR2 YYREEE (reference sequence). The CDR3 totals 14 residues. DNA of the CDR3: TGTGCCAGCAGCTCACCGCGGGACAACTATGGCTACACCTTC. It is translated as CASSSPRDNYGYTF.

The chain has TRBV10-1 and TRBJ1-5; a possible D gene is TRBD1 (6 bases). Between the trimmed V and J ends, which lost 2 bases and 0 bases, there was a span of 17 bases. Germline CDR1 reads WNHNN; CDR2 reads SYGVQD (reference sequence). This CDR3 is 18 amino acids long. The DNA of the CDR3 is TGCGCCAGCAGTGAGGGACAGCGACACCCTTATAGCAATCAGCCCCAGCATTTT. Translating gives CASSEGQRHPYSNQPQHF.

The J gene is TRBJ1-5, the V gene TRBV28; D uncertain. V was shortened by 7 bases and J by 0 bases, with 4 bases between the two germline ends. Germline V CDR1 and CDR2: MDHEN, SYDVKM. CDR3 length equals 12 residues. The CDR3 protein is CASTDSNQPQHF. The CDR3 nucleotides read TGTGCCAGCACCGATAGCAATCAGCCCCAGCATTTT.

V and J are TRBV28 and TRBJ2-7; 10 bases match TRBD2. V gave up 2 bases and J gave up 3 bases; unmatched junction bases: 4. Germline V gene data show CDR1 as MDHEN and CDR2 as SYDVKM. This CDR3 contains 15 residues. Here the CDR3 reads CASSLPGLAIYEQYF. The DNA of the CDR3 is TGTGCCAGCAGTTTACCGGGACTAGCGATCTACGAGCAGTACTTC.

This rearrangement joins TRBV11-2 to TRBJ2-7; D unclear. V dropped 5 bases and J dropped 3 bases, with 14 bases sitting between them. This CDR3 has 14 residues. Germline-derived CDR1 and CDR2 are SGHAT and FQNNGV. This CDR3 reads CASSPIGGRYEQYF. Here the CDR3 DNA reads TGTGCCAGCAGCCCTATTGGCGGCCGCTACGAGCAGTACTTC.

The V call is TRBV4-2, the J call TRBJ2-5; a weak D match, TRBD1 (5 bases). V shed 1 base and J shed 5 bases, with 14 bases lying between them. The CDR3 length is 15 residues. Germline CDR1 and CDR2: LGHNA and YNFKEQ. For the CDR3, the DNA is TGTGCCAGCAGCCAAGGGCTCAGGGTGGAGGAGACCCAGTACTTC. It translates to CASSQGLRVEETQYF.

This clone appeared a few times. V usage is TRBV7-8 and J usage is TRBJ1-3, with 8 bases that match TRBD1. The CDR3 is 13 residues long. Germline CDR1 SGHVS, CDR2 FQNEAQ. Germline trimming cut 5 bases from V and 9 bases from J; bases unmatched to any gene: 6. As DNA, the CDR3 is TGTGCCAGCAGCGCGATACAGGGGGGCACCATATATTTT. Protein: CASSAIQGGTIYF.

V and J are TRBV19 and TRBJ1-3, with 8 bases identical to TRBD1. The CDR3 has 14 residues. J gave up 4 bases and V 10 bases, and 9 bases lay outside the gene matches. Germline V gives CDR1 LNHDA, CDR2 SQIVND (reference sequence). The CDR3 nucleotides are TGTGCCATCACGGACAGGGCGGACGGAAACACCATATATTTT. This translates into CAITDRADGNTIYF.

V is TRBV4-2 and J is TRBJ1-2; a possible D gene is TRBD1 (5 bases). V shed 0 bases and J shed 2 bases, with 13 bases lying between them. Germline CDR1 is LGHNA and CDR2 is YNFKEQ. CDR3 length: 16 amino acids. The CDR3 reads CASSQDHPGLNYGYTF. The DNA of the CDR3 is TGTGCCAGCAGCCAAGATCATCCAGGGTTGAACTATGGCTACACCTTC.

The V and J genes are TRBV6-5 and TRBJ2-7, with D possibly matching TRBD2 (5 bases). Between the trimmed V and J ends, which lost 3 bases and 5 bases, there was a span of 14 bases. There are 14 residues in the CDR3. CDR1 and CDR2 from the germline V gene are MNHEY and SVGAGI. The CDR3 region has the DNA TGTGCCAGCAGTTATCGGACCGGGGTTAACGAGCAGTACTTC. This codes for CASSYRTGVNEQYF.

V gene TRBV7-9 combines with J gene TRBJ2-5; TRBD2 matches 7 bases. CDR3 length: 13 residues. V shed 10 bases, J shed 0 bases, and the junction held 5 bases outside the gene matches. CDR1 SEHNR and CDR2 FQNEAQ come from the germline V gene (reference sequence). The DNA for the CDR3 is TGTGCCACCAGGGACTACCACCAAGAGACCCAGTACTTC. Its translation: CATRDYHQETQYF.

The chain couples TRBV28 to TRBJ1-5; tentatively, D is TRBD1 (5 bases). The CDR3 runs 13 residues. The germline CDR1 and CDR2 sequences are MDHEN and SYDVKM. V was clipped by 5 bases and J by 7 bases, with 12 bases between them. DNA of the CDR3: TGTGCCAGCAGTGATGGTAGGGGACAGCCCCAGCATTTT. This codes for CASSDGRGQPQHF.

This clone was seen a single time. V gene TRBV7-9 combines with J gene TRBJ1-2; unclear D gene. CDR3 size: 14 residues. Germline loops: CDR1 SEHNR, CDR2 FQNEAQ (reference sequence). Trimming pared 1 base from V and 3 bases from J, leaving 9 bases between. CDR3 coding DNA: TGTGCCAGCAGCTTAGAAGCTTTTTACTATGGCTACACCTTC. It codes for CASSLEAFYYGYTF.

The chain combines TRBV2 with TRBJ1-3; D is unclear. The CDR3 is made up of 13 amino acids. V shed 4 bases and J shed 0 bases, with 4 bases lying between them. The germline V gene has CDR1 SNHLY and CDR2 FYNNEI. The CDR3 protein is CASSGDSGNTIYF. The CDR3, as DNA: TGTGCCAGCAGTGGCGACTCTGGAAACACCATATATTTT.

The chain has TRBV19 and TRBJ2-4; D is uncertain. The CDR3 runs 12 residues. The germline CDR1 and CDR2 sequences are LNHDA and SQIVND (reference sequence). V lost 8 bases to trimming and J lost 4 bases, with 9 bases between them. The CDR3 DNA is TGTGCCAGTGGCGGCCTAAAAAACATTCAGTACTTC. This sequence encodes CASGGLKNIQYF.